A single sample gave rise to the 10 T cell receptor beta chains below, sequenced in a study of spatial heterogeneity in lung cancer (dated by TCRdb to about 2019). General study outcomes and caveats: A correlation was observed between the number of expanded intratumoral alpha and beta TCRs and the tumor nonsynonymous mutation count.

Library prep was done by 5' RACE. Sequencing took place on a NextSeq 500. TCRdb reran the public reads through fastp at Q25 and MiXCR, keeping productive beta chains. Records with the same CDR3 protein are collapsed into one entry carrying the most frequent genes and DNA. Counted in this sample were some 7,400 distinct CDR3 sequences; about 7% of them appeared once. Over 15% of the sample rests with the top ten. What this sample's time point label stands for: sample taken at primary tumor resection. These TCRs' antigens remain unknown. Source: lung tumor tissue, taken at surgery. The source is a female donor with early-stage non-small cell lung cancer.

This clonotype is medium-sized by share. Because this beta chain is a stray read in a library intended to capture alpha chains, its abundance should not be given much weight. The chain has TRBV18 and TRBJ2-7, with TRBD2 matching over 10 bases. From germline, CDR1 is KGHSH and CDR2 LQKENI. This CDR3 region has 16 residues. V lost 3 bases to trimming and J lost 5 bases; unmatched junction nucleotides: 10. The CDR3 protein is CASSPRPIAGGDEQYF. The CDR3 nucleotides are TGTGCCAGCTCACCTCGTCCGATAGCGGGAGGCGACGAGCAGTACTTC. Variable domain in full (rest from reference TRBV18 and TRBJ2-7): NAGVMQNPRHLVRRRGQEARLRCSPMKGHSHVYWYRQLPEEGLKFMVYLQKENIIDESGMPKERFSAEFPKEGPSILRIQQVVRGDSAAYFCASSPRPIAGGDEQYFGPGTRLTVT.

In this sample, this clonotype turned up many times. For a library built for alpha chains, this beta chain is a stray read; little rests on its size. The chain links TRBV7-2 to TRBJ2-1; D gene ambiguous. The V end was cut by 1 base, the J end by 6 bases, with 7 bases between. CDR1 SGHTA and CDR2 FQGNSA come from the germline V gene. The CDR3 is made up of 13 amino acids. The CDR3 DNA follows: TGTGCCAGCAGCTTAGGGCCCAGCAATGAGCAGTTCTTC. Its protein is CASSLGPSNEQFF.

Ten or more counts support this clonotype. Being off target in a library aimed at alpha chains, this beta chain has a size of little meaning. CDR3 bases: TGTGCCAGCAGCCAACTACTAGCGGGAGGGCCGGGAGAGCAGTACTTC. Translated: CASSQLLAGGPGEQYF. The V gene is TRBV3-1, the J gene TRBJ2-7; TRBD2 agrees at 13 bases. The trim removed 2 bases at V and 7 bases at J, leaving 8 bases unmatched. The germline CDR1 and CDR2 sequences are LGHDT and YNNKEL (reference sequence). The CDR3 sequence is 16 residues long.

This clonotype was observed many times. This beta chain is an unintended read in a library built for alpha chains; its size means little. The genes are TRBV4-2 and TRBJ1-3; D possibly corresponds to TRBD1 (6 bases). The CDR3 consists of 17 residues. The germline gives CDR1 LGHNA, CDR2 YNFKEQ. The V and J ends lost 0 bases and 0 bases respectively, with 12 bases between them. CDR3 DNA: TGTGCCAGCAGCCAAGAAAGGGGCAGGGGCTCTGGAAACACCATATATTTT. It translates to CASSQERGRGSGNTIYF.

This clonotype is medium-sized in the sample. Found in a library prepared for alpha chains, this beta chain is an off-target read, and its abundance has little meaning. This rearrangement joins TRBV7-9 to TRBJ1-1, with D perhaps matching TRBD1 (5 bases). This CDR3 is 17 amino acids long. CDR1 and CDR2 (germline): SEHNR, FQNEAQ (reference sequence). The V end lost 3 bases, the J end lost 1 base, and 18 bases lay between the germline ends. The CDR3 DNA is TGTGCCAGCAGCTTTTCAGGGTCCCCCGGGAGGAACACTGAAGCTTTCTTT. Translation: CASSFSGSPGRNTEAFF.

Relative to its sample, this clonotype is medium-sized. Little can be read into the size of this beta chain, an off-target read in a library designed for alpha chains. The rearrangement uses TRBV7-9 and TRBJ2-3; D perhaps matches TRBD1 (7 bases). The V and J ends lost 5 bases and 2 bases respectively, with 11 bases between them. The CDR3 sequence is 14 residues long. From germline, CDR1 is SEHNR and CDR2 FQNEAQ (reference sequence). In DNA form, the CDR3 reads TGTGCCAGCAGCGCGGAGGGGGCCACAGATACGCAGTATTTT. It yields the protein CASSAEGATDTQYF. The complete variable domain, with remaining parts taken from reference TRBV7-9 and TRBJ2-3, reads DTGVSQNPRHKITKRGQNVTFRCDPISEHNRLYWYRQTLGQGPEFLTYFQNEAQLEKSRLLSDRFSAERPKGSFSTLEIQRTEQGDSAMYLCASSAEGATDTQYFGPGTRLTVL.

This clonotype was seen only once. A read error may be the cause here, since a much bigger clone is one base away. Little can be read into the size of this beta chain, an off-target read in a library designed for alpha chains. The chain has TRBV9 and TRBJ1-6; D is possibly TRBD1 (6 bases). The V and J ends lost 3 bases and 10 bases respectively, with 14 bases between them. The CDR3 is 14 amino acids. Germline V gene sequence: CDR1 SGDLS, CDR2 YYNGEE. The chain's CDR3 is CASSGWGGWSPLHF. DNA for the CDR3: TGTGCCAGCAGCGGATGGGGGGGCTGGTCACCCCTCCACTTT. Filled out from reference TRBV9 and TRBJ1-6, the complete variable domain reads DSGVTQTPKHLITATGQRVTLRCSPRSGDLSVYWYQQSLDQGLQFLIQYYNGEERAKGNILERFSAQQFPDLHSELNLSSLELGDSALYFCASSGWGGWSPLHFGNGTRLTVT.

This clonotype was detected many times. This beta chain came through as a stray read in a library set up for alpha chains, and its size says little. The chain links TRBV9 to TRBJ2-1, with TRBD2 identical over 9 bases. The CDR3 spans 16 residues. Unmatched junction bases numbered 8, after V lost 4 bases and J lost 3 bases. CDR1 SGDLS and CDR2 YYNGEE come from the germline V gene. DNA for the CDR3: TGTGCCAGCAGCCATAGCGGGAGTCGATACTACAATGAGCAGTTCTTC. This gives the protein CASSHSGSRYYNEQFF.

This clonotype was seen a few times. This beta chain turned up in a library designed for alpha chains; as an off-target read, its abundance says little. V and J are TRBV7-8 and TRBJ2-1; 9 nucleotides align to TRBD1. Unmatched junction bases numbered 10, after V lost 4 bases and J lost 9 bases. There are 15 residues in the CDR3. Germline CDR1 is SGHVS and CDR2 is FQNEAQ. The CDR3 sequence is CASSSPGQGISEQFF. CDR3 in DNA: TGTGCCAGCAGCTCTCCGGGACAGGGTATCAGTGAGCAGTTCTTC.

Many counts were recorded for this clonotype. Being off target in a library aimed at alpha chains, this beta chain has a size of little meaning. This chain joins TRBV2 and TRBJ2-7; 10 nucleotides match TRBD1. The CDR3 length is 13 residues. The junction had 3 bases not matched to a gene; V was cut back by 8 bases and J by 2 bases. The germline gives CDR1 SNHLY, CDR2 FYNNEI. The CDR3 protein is CASGDRGPYEQYF. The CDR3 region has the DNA TGTGCCAGCGGGGACAGGGGACCCTACGAGCAGTACTTC.